This passage covers 17 T cell receptor beta chains from one sample sequenced in a study of cytomegalovirus exposure and HLA in healthy donors. With 60 Vbeta and 13 Jbeta primers, the PCR was carried out. Produced via immunoSEQ multiplex PCR; TCRdb's table is partial and in-frame only. The clone table shows roughly 72,000 clones, with the ten largest holding 3.5% to 4%. Sequenced sample: PBMCs. The receptors derive from a man younger than 35 in good health and CMV-seropositive.

The CDR3 DNA sequence: TGTGCCAGCAGCTTAGCCAGGGGCACAGATACGCAGTATTTT. Its protein product is CASSLARGTDTQYF. This chain uses TRBV7-2 with TRBJ2-3; weak D call: TRBD1 (5 bases). The CDR3 length is 14 residues. V was cut by 0 bases and J by 1 base, with 5 bases left in between. Germline CDR1 reads SGHTA; CDR2 reads FQGNSA.

This chain joins TRBV30 and TRBJ2-7; TRBD1 matches at 10 bases. After removal of 2 bases from V and 3 bases from J, the junction contained 7 bases not matched to a gene. The germline V gene has CDR1 GTSNPN and CDR2 SVGIG (reference sequence). The CDR3 spans 15 residues. The CDR3 loop reads CAWSPAWDRGYEQYF. DNA for the CDR3: TGTGCCTGGAGTCCGGCTTGGGACAGGGGCTACGAGCAGTACTTC.

The CDR3 here is CASSQFSGGPTYEQYF. The CDR3 DNA reads TGTGCCAGCAGCCAATTTAGCGGGGGACCTACCTACGAGCAGTACTTC. The V and J genes are TRBV4-2 and TRBJ2-7; 9 bases are shared with TRBD2. The germline V gene has CDR1 LGHNA and CDR2 YNFKEQ. Trimming took 2 bases from V and 2 from J; bases not matched to a gene: 7. There are 16 residues in the CDR3.

The chain recombines TRBV5-6 with TRBJ1-1; D gene unclear. The length of the CDR3 is 12 residues. Germline assignment: CDR1 SGHDT and CDR2 YYEEEE. V shed 3 bases and J shed 11 bases, with 14 bases lying between them. CDR3 nucleotide sequence: TGTGCCAGCAGCTATATAACGGGAAAGGCTTTCTTT. Translated, it gives CASSYITGKAFF.

This sequence joins TRBV27 and TRBJ2-1; TRBD1 aligns across 9 bases. Germline CDR1 is MNHEY and CDR2 is SMNVEV (reference sequence). The V segment lost 2 bases and the J segment 7 bases; nucleotides outside the gene matches: 12. The CDR3 has 17 residues. The CDR3 nucleotides are TGTGCCAGCAGTTTAGTCGGGCGGGGGACAGGGTCGAATGAGCAGTTCTTC. Translating gives CASSLVGRGTGSNEQFF.

CDR3: CASSFRGNYGYTF. The CDR3, as DNA: TGTGCCAGCAGTTTCCGCGGGAACTATGGCTACACCTTC. The rearrangement uses TRBV27 and TRBJ1-2; D uncertain. There are 13 residues in the CDR3. Germline CDR1 is MNHEY and CDR2 is SMNVEV (reference sequence). The germline V and J ends were trimmed by 3 bases and 2 bases, with 7 bases remaining between them.

V and J are TRBV29-1 and TRBJ2-3, with 10 bases aligning to TRBD2. J gave up 2 bases and V 3 bases, and 17 bases lay outside the gene matches. This CDR3 region has 19 residues. CDR1 is SQVTM and CDR2 is ANQGSEA in the germline V gene. The CDR3 loop is CSVDWGQSGRDANTDTQYF. As DNA, the CDR3 is TGCAGCGTTGACTGGGGGCAAAGCGGGAGGGATGCCAACACAGATACGCAGTATTTT.

The chain employs TRBV11-2 and TRBJ2-7, with D perhaps matching TRBD1 (6 bases). Germline V gives CDR1 SGHAT, CDR2 FQNNGV. This CDR3 spans 14 amino acids. The ends were cut back, 4 bases at V and 6 bases at J, with 16 bases in the middle. CDR3 bases: TGTGCCAGCAGCTCACGGGACAACGTCGGCGAGCAGTACTTC. Translation gives CASSSRDNVGEQYF. The entire variable domain, with the rest obtained from reference TRBV11-2 and TRBJ2-7, is as follows: EAGVAQSPRYKIIEKRQSVAFWCNPISGHATLYWYQQILGQGPKLLIQFQNNGVVDDSQLPKDRFSAERLKGVDSTLKIQPAKLEDSAVYLCASSSRDNVGEQYFGPGTRLTVT.

Here the CDR3 reads CASSFDRVPYEQYF. The CDR3, as DNA: TGCGCCAGCAGCTTTGACAGGGTCCCCTACGAGCAGTACTTC. V gene TRBV5-1 combines with J gene TRBJ2-7; the match to TRBD1 covers 7 bases. The CDR3 length is 14 residues. The germline CDR1 and CDR2 sequences are SGHRS and YFSETQ. J gave up 2 bases and V 2 bases, and 4 bases lay outside the gene matches.

The V call is TRBV19, the J call TRBJ1-5; D gene uncertain. CDR1 is LNHDA, CDR2 SQIVND, per germline (reference sequence). The CDR3 loop spans 15 amino acids. The V gene lost 4 bases and the J gene lost 3 bases, with 13 bases spanning the gap. CDR3 residues: CASSSRWTANQPQHF. CDR3 bases: TGTGCCAGTAGTAGCAGGTGGACTGCCAATCAGCCCCAGCATTTT.

CDR3 sequence reads: CASSLLQGLSYNEQFF. As DNA, the CDR3 is TGTGCCAGCAGTTTACTCCAGGGGCTGTCCTACAATGAGCAGTTCTTC. The chain uses TRBV28 and TRBJ2-1; maybe TRBD1 (6 bases). CDR1 and CDR2 (germline): MDHEN, SYDVKM. The CDR3 sequence is 16 residues long. V was trimmed by 2 bases and J by 1 base, leaving 12 bases between them.

The chain recombines TRBV27 with TRBJ2-6; 7 nucleotides agree with TRBD1. CDR1 is MNHEY and CDR2 is SMNVEV in the germline V gene (reference sequence). The CDR3 runs to 16 residues. V lost 3 bases to trimming and J lost 0 bases; unmatched junction nucleotides: 2. The DNA for the CDR3 is TGTGCCAGCAGTTTGACAGGGACCTCTGGGGCCAACGTCCTGACTTTC. This codes for CASSLTGTSGANVLTF.

The chain employs TRBV6-5 and TRBJ1-1; 8 positions agree with TRBD1. The CDR3 is made up of 14 amino acids. The germline V gene encodes CDR1 MNHEY and CDR2 SVGAGI. Trimming took 0 bases from V and 5 from J; bases not matched to a gene: 2. CDR3 residues: CASSYSRTGTEAFF. In DNA form, the CDR3 reads TGTGCCAGCAGTTACTCTAGGACAGGGACTGAAGCTTTCTTT.

V is TRBV9 and J is TRBJ1-1; the match to TRBD1 covers 9 bases. Germline V gene sequence: CDR1 SGDLS, CDR2 YYNGEE. The CDR3 is 12 amino acids. The V segment lost 3 bases and the J segment 11 bases; nucleotides outside the gene matches: 5. The CDR3 region is CASSADGQGAFF. In nucleotides, the CDR3 is TGTGCCAGCAGCGCGGACGGACAGGGGGCTTTCTTT.

The rearrangement uses TRBV5-1 and TRBJ1-1; tentative D call: TRBD1 (6 bases). This CDR3 has 15 amino acids. The V gene lost 2 bases and the J gene lost 1 base, with 12 bases spanning the gap. Per germline, CDR1 SGHRS and CDR2 YFSETQ. The CDR3 spells CASSLGGVANTEAFF. CDR3 coding DNA: TGCGCCAGCAGCTTAGGGGGGGTGGCGAACACTGAAGCTTTCTTT.

The V call is TRBV21-1, the J call TRBJ1-5; the D segment call TRBD1 is taken from the table without a DNA check. TRBV21-1 is assigned pseudogene status. There are 12 residues in the CDR3. CDR3 sequence (DNA): TGTGCTCTCGACAGGGGCAATCAGCCCCAGCATTTT. It codes for CALDRGNQPQHF.

The V and J genes are TRBV28 and TRBJ2-5; 9 bases are a match to TRBD1. The junction had 6 bases not matched to a gene; V was cut back by 2 bases and J by 2 bases. Germline V CDR1 and CDR2: MDHEN, SYDVKM. CDR3 length: 16 amino acids. CDR3 residues: CASSLLGQGIQETQYF. The CDR3 region has the DNA TGTGCCAGCAGTTTACTCGGACAGGGGATACAAGAGACCCAGTACTTC.